These T cell receptor beta chains were read from a single sample in a study of cytotoxic CD8 clonotypes in ibrutinib-treated CLL. This table comes from immunoSEQ multiplex PCR, and its TCRdb copy is limited to in-frame clones, with some not included. There are roughly 300,000 clones in the sample; roughly 76% occur only once, and around 5.3% lies in the top ten. This specimen was PBMCs, taken at disease progression, from a patient treated with ibrutinib. Receptors were obtained from a human donor with chronic lymphocytic leukemia. Each CDR3 is given with its conserved first and last residue. Each record gives: clone size, V gene, J gene, D gene, CDR3 protein, CDR3 DNA. D genes are given only for firm matches. Clone size is given for some rows only: seen once, a few or many times, or a class if the clone is expanded.

>.|TRBV27|TRBJ1-6|TRBD1
CASSFGQGNNSPLHF
TGTGCCAGCAGTTTCGGACAGGGTAATAATTCACCCCTCCACTTT
>.|TRBV18|TRBJ1-1|.
CASSPLRIYSGMNTEAFF
TGTGCCAGCTCACCCCTACGAATATATAGCGGGATGAACACTGAAGCTTTCTTT
>.|TRBV18|TRBJ2-5|.
CASSPYSETQYF
TGTGCCAGCTCACCCTATAGCGAGACCCAGTACTTC
>.|TRBV11-2|TRBJ2-7|.
CASSSWGRVTYEQYF
TGTGCCAGCAGCTCATGGGGCAGGGTAACATACGAGCAGTACTTC
>once|TRBV5-1|TRBJ1-5|.
CASSLDGDPRTPQHF
TGCGCCAGCAGCTTGGACGGGGACCCCAGAACACCCCAGCATTTT
>.|TRBV14|TRBJ2-1|.
CASSHRGMGEGQDEQFF
TGTGCCAGCAGCCATAGGGGGATGGGTGAAGGGCAGGATGAGCAGTTCTTC
>.|TRBV18|TRBJ2-2|.
CASSLTENTGELFF
TGTGCCAGCTCACTGACAGAGAACACCGGGGAGCTGTTTTTT
>.|TRBV4-1|TRBJ1-4|.
CASSQWASTYTVAGEKLFF
TGCGCCAGCAGCCAATGGGCCAGCACGTATACGGTGGCGGGTGAAAAACTGTTTTTT
>.|TRBV28|TRBJ2-7|.
CASSLSDLYEQYF
TGTGCCAGCAGTTTGAGCGATCTCTACGAGCAGTACTTC
>.|TRBV4-1|TRBJ2-1|.
CASSQDFLGYNEQFF
TGCGCCAGCAGCCAAGATTTTCTAGGATACAATGAGCAGTTCTTC
>.|TRBV28|TRBJ1-2|.
CASSSPRGGAIGYTF
TGTGCCAGCAGTTCTCCCCGAGGAGGGGCGATTGGCTACACCTTC
>few|TRBV29-1|TRBJ2-7|.
CSASAGSYEQYF
TGCAGCGCCTCGGCCGGCTCCTACGAGCAGTACTTC
>.|TRBV14|TRBJ2-2|.
CASSQGGNTGELFF
TGTGCCAGCAGCCAAGGGGGGAACACCGGGGAGCTGTTTTTT
>.|TRBV27|TRBJ1-5|.
CASRLVGGGSNQPQHF
TGTGCCAGCAGGTTAGTCGGGGGGGGAAGCAATCAGCCCCAGCATTTT
>.|TRBV25-1|TRBJ2-5|.
CASEPLGAASQETQYF
TGTGCCAGCGAGCCCCTGGGGGCGGCCAGTCAAGAGACCCAGTACTTC
>few|TRBV4-1|TRBJ2-2|.
CASSQDPNTGELFF
TGCGCCAGCAGCCAAGATCCTAACACCGGGGAGCTGTTTTTT
>once|TRBV5-1|TRBJ1-3|TRBD1
CASSLGVGQGSTIYF
TGCGCCAGCAGCTTGGGGGTTGGACAGGGGTCCACCATATATTTT
>.|TRBV10-3|TRBJ2-7|.
CAITSPGNPNYEQYF
TGTGCCATCACGTCTCCCGGTAACCCGAACTACGAGCAGTACTTC
>.|TRBV28|TRBJ2-7|TRBD2
CASSGTSGNSYYEQYF
TGTGCCAGCAGTGGGACTAGCGGGAACTCCTACTACGAGCAGTACTTC
>few|TRBV12-1|TRBJ1-6|.
CASSFAKPDSPLHF
TGTGCCAGCAGCTTTGCGAAACCCGATTCACCCCTCCACTTT
>.|TRBV29-1|TRBJ1-1|.
CSVEDPRAPEAFF
TGCAGCGTTGAAGATCCCAGGGCCCCTGAAGCTTTCTTT
>few|TRBV5-1|TRBJ2-5|.
CASRLLFRLGSQETQYF
TGCGCCAGCAGGTTGCTGTTCAGGCTCGGATCCCAAGAGACCCAGTACTTC
>.|TRBV7-3|TRBJ2-2|.
CASSLTRVTGELFF
TGTGCCAGCAGCTTAACGCGAGTCACCGGGGAGCTGTTTTTT
>few|TRBV25-1|TRBJ2-7|.
CASSGRGEQYF
TGTGCCAGCAGTGGAAGGGGCGAGCAGTACTTC
>.|TRBV6-4|TRBJ2-2|TRBD1
CASSELPGQAANTGELFF
TGTGCCAGCAGTGAGCTCCCCGGACAGGCCGCGAACACCGGGGAGCTGTTTTTT
>few|TRBV4-1|TRBJ2-5|TRBD1
CASSPGDSQETQYF
TGCGCCAGCAGCCCCGGGGACAGCCAAGAGACCCAGTACTTC
>.|TRBV6-5|TRBJ1-5|TRBD1
CASSRTGISNQPQHF
TGTGCCAGCAGCCGGACAGGGATCAGCAATCAGCCCCAGCATTTT
>few|TRBV2|TRBJ2-7|TRBD1
CASSATGGSYEQYF
TGTGCCAGCAGTGCTACAGGGGGCTCCTACGAGCAGTACTTC
>.|TRBV11-2|TRBJ2-5|.
CASSPTRGQETQYF
TGTGCCAGCAGCCCGACTCGGGGGCAAGAGACCCAGTACTTC
>few|TRBV25-1|TRBJ1-4|.
CASGQATNEKLFF
TGTGCCAGCGGCCAAGCAACTAATGAAAAACTGTTTTTT
>.|TRBV2|TRBJ2-5|.
CASRGLTGRYETQYF
TGTGCCAGCAGGGGGTTGACAGGGAGGTACGAGACCCAGTACTTC
>few|TRBV4-3|TRBJ1-2|.
CASSQETGLDYGYTF
TGCGCCAGCAGCCAAGAAACAGGGCTGGACTATGGCTACACCTTC
>.|TRBV29-1|TRBJ2-3|TRBD1
CSVDRGTDTQYF
TGCAGCGTCGACAGGGGAACAGATACGCAGTATTTT
>.|TRBV7-9|TRBJ2-5|.
CASSSVGGGETQYF
TGTGCCAGCAGCTCAGTGGGGGGCGGAGAGACCCAGTACTTC
>.|TRBV2|TRBJ2-2|.
CASSYYTNRNTGELFF
TGTGCCAGCAGTTACTACACCAACCGGAACACCGGGGAGCTGTTTTTT